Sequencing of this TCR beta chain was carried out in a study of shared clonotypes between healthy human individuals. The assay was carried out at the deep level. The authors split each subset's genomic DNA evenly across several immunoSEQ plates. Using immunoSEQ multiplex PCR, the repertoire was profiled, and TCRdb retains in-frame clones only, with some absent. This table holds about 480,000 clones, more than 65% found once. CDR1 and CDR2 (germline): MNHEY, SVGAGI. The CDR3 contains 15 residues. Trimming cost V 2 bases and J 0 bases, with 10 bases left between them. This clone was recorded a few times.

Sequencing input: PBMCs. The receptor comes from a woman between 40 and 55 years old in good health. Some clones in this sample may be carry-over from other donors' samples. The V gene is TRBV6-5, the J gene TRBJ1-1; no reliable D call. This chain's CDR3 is CASSYGLRLNTEAFF. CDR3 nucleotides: TGTGCCAGCAGTTACGGGCTCCGTCTGAACACTGAAGCTTTCTTT.